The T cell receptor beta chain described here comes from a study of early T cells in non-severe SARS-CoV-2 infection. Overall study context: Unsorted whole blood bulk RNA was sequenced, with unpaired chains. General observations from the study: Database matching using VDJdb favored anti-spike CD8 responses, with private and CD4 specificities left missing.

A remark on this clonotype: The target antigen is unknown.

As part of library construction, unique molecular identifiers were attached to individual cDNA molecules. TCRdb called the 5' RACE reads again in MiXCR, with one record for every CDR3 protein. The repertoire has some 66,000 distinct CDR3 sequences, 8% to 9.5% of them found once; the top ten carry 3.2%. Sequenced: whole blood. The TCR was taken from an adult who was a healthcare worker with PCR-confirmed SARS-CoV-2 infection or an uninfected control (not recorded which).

The CDR3 sequence: CASIQGRGGTYNEQFF. The CDR3 coding sequence is TGTGCCAGCATCCAGGGTAGGGGCGGAACCTACAATGAGCAGTTCTTC. The chain recombines TRBV9 with TRBJ2-1; D may be TRBD1 (5 bases). V shed 6 bases and J shed 2 bases, with 18 bases lying between them. Germline values: CDR1 SGDLS, CDR2 YYNGEE. The CDR3 is 16 amino acids.